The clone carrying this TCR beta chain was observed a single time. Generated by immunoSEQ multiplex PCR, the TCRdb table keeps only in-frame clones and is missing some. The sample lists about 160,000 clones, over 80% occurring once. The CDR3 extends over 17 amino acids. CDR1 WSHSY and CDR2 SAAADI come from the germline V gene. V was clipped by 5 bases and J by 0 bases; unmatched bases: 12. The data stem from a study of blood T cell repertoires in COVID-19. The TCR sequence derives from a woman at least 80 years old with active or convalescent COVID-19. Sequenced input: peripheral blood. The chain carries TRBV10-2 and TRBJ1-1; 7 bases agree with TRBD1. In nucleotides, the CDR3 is TGCGCCAGCAGTACCCCTAAGGGACAGTCCCTGAACACTGAAGCTTTCTTT. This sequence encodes CASSTPKGQSLNTEAFF.